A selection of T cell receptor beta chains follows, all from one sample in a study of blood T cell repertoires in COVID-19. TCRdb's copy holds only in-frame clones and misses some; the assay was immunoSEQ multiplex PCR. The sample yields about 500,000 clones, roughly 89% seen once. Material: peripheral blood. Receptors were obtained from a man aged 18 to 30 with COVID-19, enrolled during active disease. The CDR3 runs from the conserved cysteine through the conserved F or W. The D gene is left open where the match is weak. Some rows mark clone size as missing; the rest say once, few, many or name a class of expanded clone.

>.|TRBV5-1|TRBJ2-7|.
CASSLGMVGGYEQYF
TGCGCCAGCAGCTTGGGGATGGTAGGAGGCTACGAGCAGTACTTC
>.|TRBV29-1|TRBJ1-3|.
CSAYTGENTIYF
TGCAGCGCCTATACGGGGGAAAACACCATATATTTT
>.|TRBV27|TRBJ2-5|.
CASRPSGLETQYF
TGTGCCAGCCGCCCTTCCGGGTTAGAGACCCAGTACTTC
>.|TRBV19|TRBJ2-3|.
CASSIVQGSADTQYF
TGTGCCAGTAGTATCGTTCAGGGAAGTGCAGATACGCAGTATTTT
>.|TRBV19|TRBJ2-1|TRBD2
CASSLGVAGGPKGQFF
TGTGCCAGTAGTCTGGGGGTAGCGGGAGGCCCCAAGGGGCAGTTCTTC
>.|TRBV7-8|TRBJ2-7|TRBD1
CASSVDRGYEQYF
TGTGCCAGCAGCGTAGACAGGGGCTACGAGCAGTACTTC
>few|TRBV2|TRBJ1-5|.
CASRWSPDQPQHF
TGTGCCAGTAGGTGGAGCCCTGATCAGCCCCAGCATTTT
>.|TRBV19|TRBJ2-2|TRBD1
CASSRTGETGELFF
TGTGCCAGTAGCCGGACAGGGGAGACCGGGGAGCTGTTTTTT
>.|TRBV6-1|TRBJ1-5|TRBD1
CASSESGGTSNQPQHF
TGTGCCAGCAGTGAGTCAGGGGGGACGAGCAATCAGCCCCAGCATTTT
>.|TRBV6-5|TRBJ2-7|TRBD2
CASTRTSGPAYEQYF
TGTGCCAGCACTAGGACTAGCGGGCCAGCCTACGAGCAGTACTTC
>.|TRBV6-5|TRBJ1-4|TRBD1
CASSPTGGKEKLFF
TGTGCCAGCAGTCCCACAGGGGGGAAAGAAAAACTGTTTTTT
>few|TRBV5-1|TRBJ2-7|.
CASSLGTELSYEQYF
TGCGCCAGCAGCTTGGGGACAGAACTCTCCTACGAGCAGTACTTC
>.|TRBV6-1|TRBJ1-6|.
CASSEVGGRRPLHF
TGTGCCAGCAGTGAAGTCGGTGGCAGGAGGCCCCTCCACTTT
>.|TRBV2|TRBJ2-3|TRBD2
CASSGTSGGADTQYF
TGTGCCAGCAGTGGGACTAGCGGGGGGGCAGATACGCAGTATTTT
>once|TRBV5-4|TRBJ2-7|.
CASSLSGLQVEQYF
TGTGCCAGCAGCCTCTCGGGACTCCAGGTCGAGCAGTACTTC
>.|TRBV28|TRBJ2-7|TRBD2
CASRKSGSQEQYF
TGTGCCAGCAGGAAGAGCGGGAGCCAGGAGCAGTACTTC
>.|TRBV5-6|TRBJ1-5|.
CASSFRGSNQPQHF
TGTGCCAGCAGCTTTAGGGGGAGCAATCAGCCCCAGCATTTT
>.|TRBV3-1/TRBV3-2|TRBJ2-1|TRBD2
CASSYSGGAEFF
TGTGCCAGCAGCTATAGCGGGGGGGCGGAGTTCTTC
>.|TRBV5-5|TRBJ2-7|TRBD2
CASRLTSGRTGYEQYF
TGTGCCAGCAGACTAACTAGCGGGAGAACAGGATACGAGCAGTACTTC
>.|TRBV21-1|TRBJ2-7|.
CASSRGASGRRYEQYF
TGTGCCAGCAGCAGGGGGGCTAGCGGGAGGAGGTACGAGCAGTACTTC
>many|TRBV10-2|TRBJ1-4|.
CASSDQVSKLFF
TGCGCCAGCAGTGACCAGGTATCAAAACTGTTTTTT
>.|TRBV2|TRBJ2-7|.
CASSDRGYEQYF
TGTGCCAGCAGTGACCGGGGGTACGAGCAGTACTTC
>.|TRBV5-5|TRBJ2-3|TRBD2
CASSFTSGRRLDTQYF
TGTGCCAGCAGCTTTACTAGCGGGAGGCGGTTAGATACGCAGTATTTT
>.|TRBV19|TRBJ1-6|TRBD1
CASSEGQGISPLHF
TGTGCCAGTAGTGAGGGACAGGGGATTTCACCCCTCCACTTT
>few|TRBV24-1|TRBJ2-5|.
CATSESGVETQYF
TGTGCCACCAGTGAATCGGGGGTGGAGACCCAGTACTTC
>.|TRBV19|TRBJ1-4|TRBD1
CASNDRGTNEKLFF
TGTGCCAGCAACGACAGGGGAACTAATGAAAAACTGTTTTTT